One sample yielded the 28 T cell receptor beta chains listed below, sequenced in a study of T and B cells in COVID-19 patients. From blood, about 230-500 ng of genomic DNA served as TRB template. TRB rearrangements were amplified by multiplex PCR with BIOMED2 TRB-A/B primers. One entry per CDR3 protein, called by TCRdb with MiXCR from the multiplex PCR reads. The sample records approximately 17,000 distinct CDR3 sequences, 25% to 30% being singletons. The sequencing input was blood. The receptors shown here come from a human donor who had recovered from COVID-19.

This clonotype is labeled medium-sized. V and J are TRBV19 and TRBJ2-1; 12 bases match TRBD1. Germline V gene data show CDR1 as LNHDA and CDR2 as SQIVND (reference sequence). This CDR3 has 16 residues. V trimming: 5 bases; J trimming: 7 bases; junction bases outside the gene matches: 9. This CDR3 reads CASSWGTGGAVNEQFF. The DNA of the CDR3 is TGTGCCAGTAGTTGGGGGACAGGGGGCGCAGTAAATGAGCAGTTCTTC.

This chain connects TRBV7-9 to TRBJ1-1, with D tentatively TRBD1 (5 bases). The germline V and J ends were trimmed by 2 bases and 1 base, with 8 bases remaining between them. CDR3 length: 14 residues. Germline-derived CDR1 and CDR2 are SEHNR and FQNEAQ (reference sequence). The chain's CDR3 is CASSLIGGNTEAFF. CDR3 DNA: TGTGCCAGCAGCTTAATTGGGGGGAACACTGAAGCTTTCTTT.

This clonotype appeared a few times. V is TRBV6-2 or TRBV6-3 and J is TRBJ2-7, with no clear D. CDR1 and CDR2 (germline): MNHEY, SVGEGT. The V and J ends lost 2 bases and 5 bases respectively, with 13 bases between them. This CDR3 has 14 amino acids. The CDR3 sequence: CASSYAFQADEQYF. CDR3 sequence (DNA): TGTGCCAGCAGTTACGCGTTTCAGGCGGACGAGCAGTACTTC.

The chain carries TRBV15 and TRBJ1-6; TRBD1 aligns across 7 bases. Germline CDR1 is LNHNV and CDR2 is YYDKDF (reference sequence). The ends lost 7 bases at V and 6 bases at J; junction bases unmatched: 9. This CDR3 contains 15 residues. The CDR3: CATTTGSPSNSPLHF. The CDR3 region has the DNA TGTGCCACCACGACAGGGTCTCCATCTAATTCACCCCTCCACTTT.

There are many counts of this clonotype. The chain uses TRBV6-1 and TRBJ2-3, with TRBD2 matching over 7 bases. The J segment lost 0 bases and the V segment lost 2 bases, leaving 20 bases of the junction unmatched. Germline V gene data show CDR1 as MNHNS and CDR2 as SASEGT. The CDR3 extends over 21 amino acids. CDR3 protein: CASSETTPGAGIYSSTDTQYF. The CDR3 nucleotides are TGTGCCAGCAGTGAAACCACCCCGGGAGCGGGGATCTACTCTAGCACAGATACGCAGTATTTT.

The rearrangement links TRBV10-1 to TRBJ2-3; tentative D call: TRBD1 (5 bases). The CDR3 has 16 amino acids. V lost 3 bases to trimming and J lost 2 bases, with 15 bases between them. Germline-derived CDR1 and CDR2 are WNHNN and SYGVQD (reference sequence). The CDR3 loop reads CASSEFRGPYTDTQYF. The CDR3 region has the DNA TGCGCCAGCAGTGAATTTAGGGGCCCGTACACAGATACGCAGTATTTT.

This clonotype was detected a few times. The rearrangement links TRBV12-3 or TRBV12-4 to TRBJ2-3, with 13 bases fitting TRBD2. J was trimmed by 1 base and V by 0 bases; bases with no gene match: 4. This CDR3 is built from 18 residues. CDR3 loop: CASSLAATSGGRTDTQYF. The CDR3 region has the DNA TGTGCCAGCAGTTTAGCGGCGACTAGCGGGGGGCGCACAGATACGCAGTATTTT.

This clonotype was recorded many times. V gene TRBV10-3 combines with J gene TRBJ2-2, with D tentatively TRBD1 (5 bases). CDR3 size: 13 residues. Deletions cut 3 bases from V and 7 bases from J, with 9 bases between. Germline values: CDR1 ENHRY, CDR2 SYGVKD. CDR3 amino acids: CAISDRGDGELFF. CDR3 nucleotide sequence: TGTGCCATCAGTGATAGGGGTGACGGGGAGCTGTTTTTT.

V is TRBV10-3 and J is TRBJ2-1; 9 bases match TRBD1. Germline lookup yields CDR1 ENHRY and CDR2 SYGVKD. The CDR3 consists of 15 residues. Trimming at V came to 2 bases and at J to 7 bases, leaving 6 bases not matched to a gene. CDR3 sequence: CAISETRQGENEQFF. The CDR3 coding sequence is TGTGCCATCAGTGAGACCCGACAGGGGGAGAATGAGCAGTTCTTC.

A remark on this clonotype: The CDR3 end shows no conserved phenylalanine or tryptophan, and so a read error is likely. The chain employs TRBV12-3 or TRBV12-4 and TRBJ2-3, with a possible D match to TRBD2 (7 bases). This CDR3 spans 17 amino acids. V lost 5 bases to trimming and J lost 6 bases, with 24 bases between them. The CDR3 DNA reads as TGTGCCAGCAGTCCGCCTCCGGGCGGGGGCCGGGGGGATACGCAGTATTAT. This gives the protein CASSPPPGGGRGDTQYY.

This clonotype has a handful of counts. The CDR3 here is CASSPVPEQFF. CDR3 nucleotides: TGTGCCAGCAGCCCGGTCCCCGAGCAGTTCTTC. The V gene is TRBV7-9, the J gene TRBJ2-1; D uncertain. Trimming took 5 bases from V and 10 from J, leaving 9 bases between them. The germline CDR1 and CDR2 sequences are SEHNR and FQNEAQ (reference sequence). The CDR3 consists of 11 residues.

The chain carries TRBV5-4 and TRBJ2-5, with TRBD2 as a possible D gene (7 bases). V was cut by 4 bases and J by 3 bases, with 16 bases left in between. Germline V gene sequence: CDR1 SGHNT, CDR2 YYREEE (reference sequence). The CDR3 runs to 15 residues. The CDR3 here is CASSKMGGPEETQYF. The CDR3 DNA reads as TGTGCCAGCAGCAAGATGGGGGGGCCAGAAGAGACCCAGTACTTC.

This clonotype was observed a handful of times. This chain links TRBV20-1 with TRBJ2-3; TRBD1 matches 12 bases. The germline gives CDR1 DFQATT, CDR2 SNEGSKA (reference sequence). The CDR3 is 16 residues long. With V trimmed by 2 bases and J by 5 bases, 8 bases remained unmatched. CDR3 sequence reads: CSARRPGTGGVDTQYF. DNA of the CDR3: TGCAGTGCTAGACGCCCCGGGACAGGGGGCGTAGATACGCAGTATTTT.

The chain has TRBV10-3 and TRBJ2-2, with D perhaps matching TRBD2 (5 bases). This CDR3 region has 15 residues. Germline V lookup: CDR1 ENHRY, CDR2 SYGVKD. Between the trimmed V and J ends, which lost 1 base and 0 bases, there was a span of 6 bases. The CDR3 spells CAISELATNTGELFF. As DNA, the CDR3 is TGTGCCATCAGTGAGTTAGCGACGAACACCGGGGAGCTGTTTTTT.

Many counts were recorded for this clonotype. The chain carries TRBV18 and TRBJ2-7; D is undetermined. Trimming stripped 3 bases from V and 4 bases from J, with 7 bases between. Germline CDR1 KGHSH, CDR2 LQKENI. The CDR3 is made up of 12 amino acids. The CDR3 DNA follows: TGTGCCAGCTCACCTGACCGGTACGAGCAGTACTTC. Residues: CASSPDRYEQYF.

This clonotype was detected a few times. The gene calls are TRBV14 and TRBJ1-5, with D hard to call. V was cut by 4 bases and J by 0 bases, with 10 bases left in between. Germline V gene sequence: CDR1 SGHDN, CDR2 FVKESK. The CDR3 is 15 amino acids. The CDR3 loop reads CASSPVGLSNQPQHF. The CDR3, as DNA: TGTGCCAGCAGCCCCGTTGGGCTTAGCAATCAGCCCCAGCATTTT.

The chain carries TRBV6-4 and TRBJ1-5; TRBD1 matches at 9 bases. The CDR3 runs to 15 residues. Germline CDR1 reads MRHNA; CDR2 reads SNTAGT. Written as DNA, the CDR3 is TGTTCACCGGGACAGGGAGTTTATAGCAATCAGCCCCAGCATTTT. Translating gives CSPGQGVYSNQPQHF.

V usage is TRBV5-6 and J usage is TRBJ1-6; 10 nucleotides match TRBD1. Germline V gives CDR1 SGHDT, CDR2 YYEEEE. The junction had 8 bases not matched to a gene; V was cut back by 4 bases and J by 4 bases. The CDR3 has 17 amino acids. The CDR3, as DNA: TGTGCCAGCAGCCTGAGACAGGGGGCACGTTATAATTCACCCCTCCACTTT. Its translation is CASSLRQGARYNSPLHF.

V usage is TRBV4-3 and J usage is TRBJ1-5; D is ambiguous. This CDR3 is built from 15 residues. V lost 0 bases, J lost 3 bases, and 9 bases lay in between. The germline gives CDR1 LGHNA, CDR2 YSLEER. This chain's CDR3 is CASSQDFRDNQPQHF. CDR3 bases: TGCGCCAGCAGCCAAGATTTCCGGGACAATCAGCCCCAGCATTTT.

CDR3 residues: CASSLYWDRGYYGYTF. Here the CDR3 DNA reads TGTGCCAGCAGCTTGTACTGGGACAGGGGCTACTATGGCTACACCTTC. The chain recombines TRBV5-4 with TRBJ1-2; 10 bases fit TRBD1. The CDR3 totals 16 residues. The junction had 6 bases not matched to a gene; V was cut back by 1 base and J by 3 bases. CDR1 is SGHNT, CDR2 YYREEE, per germline (reference sequence).

V is TRBV12-3 or TRBV12-4 and J is TRBJ2-3; D may match TRBD1 or TRBD2 (6 bases each). The CDR3 is 15 residues long. V was pared by 7 bases and J by 0 bases, with 14 bases between. Written as DNA, the CDR3 is TGTGCCAGCACCCTAAGAGGGGGGAGCACAGATACGCAGTATTTT. Amino acids: CASTLRGGSTDTQYF.

This rearrangement joins TRBV11-1 to TRBJ2-1; 11 nucleotides agree with TRBD2. V was pared by 1 base and J by 2 bases, with 1 base of the junction left unmatched. Germline values: CDR1 SGHAT, CDR2 FQDESV (reference sequence). The CDR3 has 16 residues. The CDR3 nucleotides read TGTGCCAGCAGCTTAGAACTAGCGGGGGCCTACAATGAGCAGTTCTTC. Translated: CASSLELAGAYNEQFF.

The V and J genes are TRBV6-5 and TRBJ2-3; TRBD2 matches 9 bases. CDR1 is MNHEY, CDR2 SVGAGI, per germline. The CDR3 loop spans 17 amino acids. With 8 bases clipped from V and 0 bases from J, the junction kept 12 bases outside the gene matches. CDR3 amino acids: CASVMRGGSLSTDTQYF. The CDR3 DNA is TGTGCCAGCGTTATGCGGGGGGGCTCCCTTAGCACAGATACGCAGTATTTT.

The V call is TRBV6-4, the J call TRBJ2-3; the match to TRBD1 covers 9 bases. There are 15 residues in the CDR3. Germline V lookup: CDR1 MRHNA, CDR2 SNTAGT. J gave up 3 bases and V 3 bases, and 4 bases lay outside the gene matches. The CDR3 DNA reads TGTGCCAGCAGTGAAGGGGGACAGGGAACAGATACGCAGTATTTT. Encoded protein: CASSEGGQGTDTQYF.

Concerning this clonotype: A much more abundant neighbour one base away suggests this may be a read error. The CDR3, as DNA: TGTGCCACCAGTGTGGCCAGGGCAGGGGATACGCAGCATTTT. Protein sequence: CATSVARAGDTQHF. V gene TRBV24-1 combines with J gene TRBJ2-3; maybe TRBD1 (6 bases). Near its end, the DNA agrees better with TRBJ1-5, so the J call may be wrong. The germline CDR1 and CDR2 sequences are KGHDR and SFDVKD. The CDR3 runs to 14 residues.

This clonotype was counted at least ten times. The chain employs TRBV24-1 and TRBJ2-1; D gene uncertain. Germline CDR1 and CDR2: KGHDR and SFDVKD. V lost 10 bases and J lost 3, with 6 bases in between. The CDR3 has 11 amino acids. CDR3 nucleotides: TGTGCCACGGGTGGCTACAATGAGCAGTTCTTC. Translated: CATGGYNEQFF.

This clonotype was seen only once. A much larger clone differs from this one at a single base, so this may be a read error. The V call is TRBV12-3 or TRBV12-4, the J call TRBJ2-3, with D perhaps matching TRBD1 or TRBD2 (6 bases each). V was cut by 2 bases and J by 2 bases, with 11 bases left in between. CDR3 size: 15 residues. The chain's CDR3 is CASSLIGGLTDTQYF. The CDR3 bases are TGTGCCAGCAGTTTAATCGGGGGCCTCACAGATACGCAGTATTTT.

Sample share makes this clonotype medium-sized. The V gene is TRBV29-1, the J gene TRBJ2-5; 10 bases line up with TRBD1. Per germline, CDR1 SQVTM and CDR2 ANQGSEA. This CDR3 has 14 amino acids. V was pared by 6 bases and J by 2 bases, with 6 bases of the junction left unmatched. CDR3 DNA sequence: TGCAGCGTCGTCCGACAGGGGGCTCAAGAGACCCAGTACTTC. Residues: CSVVRQGAQETQYF.